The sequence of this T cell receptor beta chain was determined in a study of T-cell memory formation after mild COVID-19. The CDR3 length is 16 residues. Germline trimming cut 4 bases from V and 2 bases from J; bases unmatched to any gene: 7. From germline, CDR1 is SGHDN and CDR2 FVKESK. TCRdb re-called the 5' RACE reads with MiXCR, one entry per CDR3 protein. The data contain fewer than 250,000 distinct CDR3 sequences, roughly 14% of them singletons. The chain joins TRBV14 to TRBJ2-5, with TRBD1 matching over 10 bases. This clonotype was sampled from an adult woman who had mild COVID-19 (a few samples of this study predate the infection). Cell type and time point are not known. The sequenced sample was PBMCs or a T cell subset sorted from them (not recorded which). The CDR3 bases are TGTGCCAGCAGCCCCGGGGACAGGGGATCGCAAGAGACCCAGTACTTC. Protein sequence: CASSPGDRGSQETQYF.